This record looks at one TCR beta chain sequence and its context. The clone's antigen remains unknown. No clone much larger than this one lies a single base away; base qualities are absent. The source of the sample is a study of OX40 agonist ivuxolimab in advanced cancers. Context from the whole study: Ivuxolimab, which targeted the costimulatory receptor OX40 (CD134), was an agonistic, fully human IgG2 monoclonal antibody. Intravenous ivuxolimab was administered to patients every 2 weeks at six dose levels: 0.01, 0.1, 0.3, 1.5, 3 and 10 mg/kg. Of the roughly 54 patients in dose escalation, some 20 had hepatocellular carcinoma, some 15 had melanoma, 9 had renal cell carcinoma and 9 had head and neck cancer. A male proportion of around 80% and a mean age of about 60 years, ranging from 23 to 79, were recorded for the dose-escalation cohort. Patients were allowed to have had prior anti-PD-1, anti-PD-L1 or anti-CTLA-4 therapy, and 40% of the dose-escalation patients had previously received checkpoint inhibitors. Three dose-escalation patients achieved partial responses, one with hepatocellular carcinoma and two with cutaneous melanoma. Peripheral TCRbeta sequencing was intended to test whether TCR sequence diversity was altered and clonal T-cell expansion was caused by ivuxolimab. The paper describes the monotherapy dose-escalation part (N = 52 patients) of the phase I trial of ivuxolimab. Summary of the overall study and its limitations: At doses from 0.1 to 3.0 mg/kg, clonal expansion was seen in both CD4+ and CD8+ blood T cells between baseline and week 6. After ivuxolimab, more expanded clones were found on average in CD8+ T cells than in CD4+ T cells. Partial responders in the 0.1-3.0 mg/kg groups had among the lowest normalized peripheral clonal expansion, especially among CD8+ T cells. The antigen specificity of the peripheral T cells that underwent clonal expansion was not determined. Low levels of normalized T-cell clonal expansion were also shown by some nonresponding patients.

Genomic DNA was extracted from sorted cells for sequencing of the TCRbeta CDR3 region. The immunoSEQ Assay was used for sequencing of TCRbeta CDR3 regions. TCRdb provides this immuneACCESS table in a form limited to in-frame rearrangements. Some clones are lacking; in checked studies, under half of them reflect an unresolved V gene, and why the rest are absent is not known. The sample has about 46,000 clones on record, approximately 80% of them singletons. The top ten clones comprise about 3.9% of the sample. The trial excluded patients who had a history of autoimmune disease or who were on systemic immunosuppression. Peripheral blood for TCR sequencing was drawn from every dose cohort at baseline, at cycle 4 day 1 and at cycle 7 day 1. The samples were drawn from a first-in-human, open-label, multicenter phase I dose-escalation trial of ivuxolimab. Adults with locally advanced or metastatic melanoma, renal cell, hepatocellular, or head and neck squamous cell carcinoma were enrolled in the trial. Before TCR sequencing, CD4+ T cells and CD8+ T cells were sorted from peripheral blood as separate populations.

The TCR originated in an adult with an advanced solid tumor such as melanoma, head and neck, liver or kidney cancer. The sequences come from CD4+ or CD8+ T cells sorted from blood, collected in a trial of the OX40 agonist ivuxolimab.

The DNA sequence is TGTGCCAGCAGGCGACAAACGAACACTGAAGCTTTCTTT. Its translation is CASRRQTNTEAFF. The V and J genes are TRBV27 and TRBJ1-1; no D gene can be assigned with confidence. Counted from cysteine to phenylalanine, this CDR3 has 13 amino acids. The CDR3 DNA has 39 bases and is translated from base 1. The germline V gene (reference sequence) specifies MNHEY as CDR1 and SMNVEV as CDR2. At the junction V is shortened by 6 bases and J by 1 base, with 9 bases in between.